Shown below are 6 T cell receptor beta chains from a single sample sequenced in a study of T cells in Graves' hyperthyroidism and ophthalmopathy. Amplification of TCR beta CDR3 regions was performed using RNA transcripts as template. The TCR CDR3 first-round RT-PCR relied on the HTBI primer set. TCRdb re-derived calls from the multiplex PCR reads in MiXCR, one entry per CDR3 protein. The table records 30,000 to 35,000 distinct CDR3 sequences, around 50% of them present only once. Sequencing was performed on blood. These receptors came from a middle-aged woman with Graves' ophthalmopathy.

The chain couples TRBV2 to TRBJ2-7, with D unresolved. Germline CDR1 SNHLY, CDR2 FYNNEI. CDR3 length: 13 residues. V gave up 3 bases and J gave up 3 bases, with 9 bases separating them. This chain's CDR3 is CASSDQTIYEQYF. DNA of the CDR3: TGTGCCAGCAGTGACCAGACAATCTACGAGCAGTACTTC.

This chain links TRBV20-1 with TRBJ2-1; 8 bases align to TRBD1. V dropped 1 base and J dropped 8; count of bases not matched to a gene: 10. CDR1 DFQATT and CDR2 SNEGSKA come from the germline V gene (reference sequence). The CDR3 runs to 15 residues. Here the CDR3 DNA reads TGCAGTGCTAGAGGACAGGGGTCCGCACAGGATGAGCAGTTCTTC. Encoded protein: CSARGQGSAQDEQFF.

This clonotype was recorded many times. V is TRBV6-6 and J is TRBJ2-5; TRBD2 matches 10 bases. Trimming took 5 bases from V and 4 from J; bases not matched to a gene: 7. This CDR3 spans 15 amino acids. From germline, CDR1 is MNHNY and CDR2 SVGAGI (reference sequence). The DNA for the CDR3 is TGTGCCAGCAGTCTCCGGGCTAGCGGGGGAGAGACCCAGTACTTC. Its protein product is CASSLRASGGETQYF.

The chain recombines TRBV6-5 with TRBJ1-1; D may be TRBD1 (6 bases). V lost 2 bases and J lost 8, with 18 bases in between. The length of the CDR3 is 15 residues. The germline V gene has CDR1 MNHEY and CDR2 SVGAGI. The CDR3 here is CASSYERRGRGEAFF. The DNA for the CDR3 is TGTGCCAGCAGTTACGAACGACGGGGGCGAGGGGAAGCTTTCTTT.

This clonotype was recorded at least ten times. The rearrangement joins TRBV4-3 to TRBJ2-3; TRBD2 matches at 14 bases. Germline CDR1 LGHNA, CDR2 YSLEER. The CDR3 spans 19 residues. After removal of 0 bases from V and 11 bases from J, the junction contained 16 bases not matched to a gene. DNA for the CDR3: TGCGCCAGCAGCCAAGATTACCACAGACTAGCGGGGGGGCTTGTGCTGCAGTATTTT. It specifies CASSQDYHRLAGGLVLQYF.

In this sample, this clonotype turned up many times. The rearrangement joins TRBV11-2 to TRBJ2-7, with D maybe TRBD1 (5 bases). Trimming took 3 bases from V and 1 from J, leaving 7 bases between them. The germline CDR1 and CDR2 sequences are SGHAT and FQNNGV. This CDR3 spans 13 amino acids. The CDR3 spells CASSFTGSYEQYF. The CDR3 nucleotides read TGTGCCAGCAGCTTTACAGGATCCTACGAGCAGTACTTC.